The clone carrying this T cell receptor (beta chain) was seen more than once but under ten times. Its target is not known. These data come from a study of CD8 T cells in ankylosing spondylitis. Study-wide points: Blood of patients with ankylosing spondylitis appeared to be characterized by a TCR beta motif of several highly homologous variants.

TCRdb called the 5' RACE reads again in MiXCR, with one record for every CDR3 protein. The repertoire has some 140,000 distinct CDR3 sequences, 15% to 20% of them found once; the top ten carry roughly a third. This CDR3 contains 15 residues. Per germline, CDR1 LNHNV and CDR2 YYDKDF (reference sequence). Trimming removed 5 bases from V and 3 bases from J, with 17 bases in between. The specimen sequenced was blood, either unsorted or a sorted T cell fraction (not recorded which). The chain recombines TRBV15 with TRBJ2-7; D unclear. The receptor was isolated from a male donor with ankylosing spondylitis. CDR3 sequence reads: CATSGDRITIYEQYF. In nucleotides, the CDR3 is TGTGCCACCAGCGGTGACCGAATCACGATCTACGAGCAGTACTTC.